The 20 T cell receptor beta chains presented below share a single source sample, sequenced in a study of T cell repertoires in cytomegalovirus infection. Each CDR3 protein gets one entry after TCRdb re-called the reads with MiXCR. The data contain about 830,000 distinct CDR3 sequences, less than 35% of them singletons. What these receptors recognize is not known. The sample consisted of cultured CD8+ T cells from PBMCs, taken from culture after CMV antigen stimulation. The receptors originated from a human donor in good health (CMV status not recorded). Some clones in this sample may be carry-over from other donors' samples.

The chain's CDR3 is CRGQGPDGVSHEQYF. The CDR3 DNA reads TGCAGAGGACAGGGGCCGGACGGGGTTTCCCACGAGCAGTACTTC. This chain joins TRBV20-1 and TRBJ2-7; 9 positions match TRBD1. CDR1 is DFQATT, CDR2 SNEGSKA, per germline (reference sequence). The CDR3 spans 15 residues.

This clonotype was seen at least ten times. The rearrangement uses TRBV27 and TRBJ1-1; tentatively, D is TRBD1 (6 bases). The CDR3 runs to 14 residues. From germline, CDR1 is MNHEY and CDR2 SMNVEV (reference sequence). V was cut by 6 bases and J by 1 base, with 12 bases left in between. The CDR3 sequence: CASSPGQRNTEAFF. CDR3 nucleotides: TGTGCCAGCAGCCCTGGACAGAGGAACACTGAAGCTTTCTTT.

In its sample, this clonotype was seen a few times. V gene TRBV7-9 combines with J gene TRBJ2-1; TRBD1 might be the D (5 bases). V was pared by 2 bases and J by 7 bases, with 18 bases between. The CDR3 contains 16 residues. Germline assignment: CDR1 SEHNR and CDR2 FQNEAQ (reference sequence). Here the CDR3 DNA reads TGTGCCAGCAGCTTAAGAGACAGCCCGCTTTGGAATGAGCAGTTCTTC. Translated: CASSLRDSPLWNEQFF.

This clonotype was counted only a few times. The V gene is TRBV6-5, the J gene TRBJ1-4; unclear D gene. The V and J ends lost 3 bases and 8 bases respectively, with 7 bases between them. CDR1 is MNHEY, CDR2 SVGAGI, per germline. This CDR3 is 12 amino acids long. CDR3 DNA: TGTGCCAGCAGTTATCCGGGAGAAAAACTGTTTTTT. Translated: CASSYPGEKLFF.

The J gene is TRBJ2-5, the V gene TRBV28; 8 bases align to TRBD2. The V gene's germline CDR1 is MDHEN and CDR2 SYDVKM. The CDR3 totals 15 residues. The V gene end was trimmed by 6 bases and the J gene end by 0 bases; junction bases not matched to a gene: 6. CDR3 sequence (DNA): TGTGCCAGCAGCTATACTAGCGGCCACCAAGAGACCCAGTACTTC. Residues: CASSYTSGHQETQYF.

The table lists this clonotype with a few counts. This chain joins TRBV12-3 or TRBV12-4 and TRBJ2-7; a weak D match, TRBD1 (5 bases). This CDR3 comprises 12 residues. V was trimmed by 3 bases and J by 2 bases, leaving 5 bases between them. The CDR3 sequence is CASSFRAYEQYV. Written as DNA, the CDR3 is TGTGCCAGCAGTTTCAGGGCCTACGAGCAGTACGTC.

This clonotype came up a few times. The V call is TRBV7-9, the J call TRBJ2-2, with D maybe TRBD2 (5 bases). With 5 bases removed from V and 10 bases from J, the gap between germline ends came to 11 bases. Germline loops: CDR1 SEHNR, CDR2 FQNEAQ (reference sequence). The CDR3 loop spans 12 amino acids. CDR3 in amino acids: CASSRGLSELFF. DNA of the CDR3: TGTGCCAGCAGCCGCGGACTGTCGGAGCTGTTTTTT.

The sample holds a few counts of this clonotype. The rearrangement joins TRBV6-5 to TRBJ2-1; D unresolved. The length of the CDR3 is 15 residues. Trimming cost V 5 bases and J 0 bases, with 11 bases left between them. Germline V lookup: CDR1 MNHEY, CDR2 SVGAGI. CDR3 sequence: CASSQIYSSYNEQFF. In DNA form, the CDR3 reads TGTGCCAGCAGTCAGATCTATTCCTCCTACAATGAGCAGTTCTTC.

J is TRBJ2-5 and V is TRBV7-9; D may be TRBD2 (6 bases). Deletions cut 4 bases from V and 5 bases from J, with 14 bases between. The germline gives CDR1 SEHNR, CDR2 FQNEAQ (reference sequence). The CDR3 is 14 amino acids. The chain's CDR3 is CASSWEELGETQYF. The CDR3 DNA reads TGTGCCAGCAGCTGGGAGGAGCTGGGGGAGACCCAGTACTTC. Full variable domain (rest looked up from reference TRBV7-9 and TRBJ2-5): DTGVSQNPRHKITKRGQNVTFRCDPISEHNRLYWYRQTLGQGPEFLTYFQNEAQLEKSRLLSDRFSAERPKGSFSTLEIQRTEQGDSAMYLCASSWEELGETQYFGPGTRLLVL.

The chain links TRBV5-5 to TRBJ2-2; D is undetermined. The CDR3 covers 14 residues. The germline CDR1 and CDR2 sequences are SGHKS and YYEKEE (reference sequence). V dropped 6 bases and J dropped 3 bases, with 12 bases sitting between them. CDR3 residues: CASTYDTDTGELFF. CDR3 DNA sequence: TGTGCCAGCACGTACGACACGGACACCGGGGAGCTGTTTTTT.

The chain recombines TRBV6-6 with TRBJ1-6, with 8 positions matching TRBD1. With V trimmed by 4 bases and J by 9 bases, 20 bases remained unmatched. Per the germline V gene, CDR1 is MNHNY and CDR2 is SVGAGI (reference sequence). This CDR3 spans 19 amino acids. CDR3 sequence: CASSSRDRSDGDAISPLHF. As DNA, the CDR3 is TGTGCCAGCAGTTCCCGGGACAGGAGCGACGGAGACGCTATTTCACCCCTCCACTTT.

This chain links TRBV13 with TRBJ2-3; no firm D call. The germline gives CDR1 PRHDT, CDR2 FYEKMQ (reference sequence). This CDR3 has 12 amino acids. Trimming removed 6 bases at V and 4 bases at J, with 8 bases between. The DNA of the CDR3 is TGTGCCAGCAGTTCCCAGTCAGATACGCAGTATTTT. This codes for CASSSQSDTQYF.

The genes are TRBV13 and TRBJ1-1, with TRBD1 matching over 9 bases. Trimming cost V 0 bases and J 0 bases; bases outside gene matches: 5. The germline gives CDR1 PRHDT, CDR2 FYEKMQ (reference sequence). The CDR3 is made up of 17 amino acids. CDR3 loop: CASSLGRDRALNTEAFF. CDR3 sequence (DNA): TGTGCCAGCAGCTTAGGCCGGGACAGGGCCTTGAACACTGAAGCTTTCTTT.

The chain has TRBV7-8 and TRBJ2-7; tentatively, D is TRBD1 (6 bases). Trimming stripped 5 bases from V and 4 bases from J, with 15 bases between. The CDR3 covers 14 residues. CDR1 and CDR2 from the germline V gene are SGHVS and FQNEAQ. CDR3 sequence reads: CASSPPQGLYEQYF. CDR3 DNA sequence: TGTGCCAGCAGCCCCCCACAGGGCCTGTACGAGCAGTACTTC.

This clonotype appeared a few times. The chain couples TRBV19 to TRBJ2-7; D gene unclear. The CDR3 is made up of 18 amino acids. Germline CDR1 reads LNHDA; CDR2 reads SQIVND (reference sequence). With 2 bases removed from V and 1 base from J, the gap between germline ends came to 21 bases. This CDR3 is CASSIRVDGRAVSYEQYF. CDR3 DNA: TGTGCCAGTAGTATACGCGTGGACGGAAGGGCGGTATCCTACGAGCAGTACTTC.

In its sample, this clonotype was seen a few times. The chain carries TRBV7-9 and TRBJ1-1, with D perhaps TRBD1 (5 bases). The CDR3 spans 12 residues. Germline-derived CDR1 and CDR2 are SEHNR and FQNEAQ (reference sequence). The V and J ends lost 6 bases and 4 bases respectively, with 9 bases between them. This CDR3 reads CASRWDLTEAFF. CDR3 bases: TGTGCCAGCAGGTGGGACCTCACTGAAGCTTTCTTT.

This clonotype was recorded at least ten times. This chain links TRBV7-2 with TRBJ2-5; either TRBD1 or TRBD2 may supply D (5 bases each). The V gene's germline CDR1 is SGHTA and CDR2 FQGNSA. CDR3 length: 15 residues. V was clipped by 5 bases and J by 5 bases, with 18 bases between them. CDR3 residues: CASSPVGAWRETQYF. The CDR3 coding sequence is TGTGCCAGCAGCCCTGTAGGGGCGTGGAGGGAGACCCAGTACTTC.

Written as DNA, the CDR3 is TGTGCCAGCAAGCTTAGGGTAACAGGACAACAAGAGACCCAGTACTTC. Its translation is CASKLRVTGQQETQYF. The chain has TRBV7-8 and TRBJ2-5; possible D gene TRBD1, 5 bases. The germline V gene has CDR1 SGHVS and CDR2 FQNEAQ. This CDR3 has 16 amino acids. V was cut by 7 bases and J by 2 bases, with 20 bases left in between. Supplemented by reference TRBV7-8 and TRBJ2-5, the full variable domain reads GAGVSQSPRYKVAKRGQDVALRCDPISGHVSLFWYQQALGQGPEFLTYFQNEAQLDKSGLPSDRFFAERPEGSVSTLKIQRTQQEDSAVYLCASKLRVTGQQETQYFGPGTRLLVL.

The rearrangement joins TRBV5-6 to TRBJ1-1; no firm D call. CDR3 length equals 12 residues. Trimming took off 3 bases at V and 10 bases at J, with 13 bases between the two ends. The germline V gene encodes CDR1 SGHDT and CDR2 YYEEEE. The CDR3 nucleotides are TGTGCCAGCAGCTCGGGTTCAAAGGGAGCTTTCTTT. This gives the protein CASSSGSKGAFF.

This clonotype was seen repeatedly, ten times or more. In DNA form, the CDR3 reads TGTGCCAGCAGCTTAGAGGGCAGGAACACTGAAGCTTTCTTT. Translation: CASSLEGRNTEAFF. The chain joins TRBV7-9 to TRBJ1-1; D not certain. Germline CDR1 is SEHNR and CDR2 is FQNEAQ (reference sequence). Trimming stripped 1 base from V and 1 base from J, with 7 bases between. There are 14 residues in the CDR3.